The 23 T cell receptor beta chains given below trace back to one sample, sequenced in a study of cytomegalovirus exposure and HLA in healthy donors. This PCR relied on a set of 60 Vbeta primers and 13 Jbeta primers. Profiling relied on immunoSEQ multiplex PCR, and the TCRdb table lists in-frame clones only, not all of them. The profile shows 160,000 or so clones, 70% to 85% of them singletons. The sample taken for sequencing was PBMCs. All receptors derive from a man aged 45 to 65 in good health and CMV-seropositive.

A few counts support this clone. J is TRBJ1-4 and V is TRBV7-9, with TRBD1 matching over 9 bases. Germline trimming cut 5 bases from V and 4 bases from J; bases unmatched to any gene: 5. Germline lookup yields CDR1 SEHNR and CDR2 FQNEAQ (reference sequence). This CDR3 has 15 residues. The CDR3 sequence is CASSRTGELNEKLFF. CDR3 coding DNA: TGTGCCAGCAGCCGGACAGGGGAACTTAATGAAAAACTGTTTTTT.

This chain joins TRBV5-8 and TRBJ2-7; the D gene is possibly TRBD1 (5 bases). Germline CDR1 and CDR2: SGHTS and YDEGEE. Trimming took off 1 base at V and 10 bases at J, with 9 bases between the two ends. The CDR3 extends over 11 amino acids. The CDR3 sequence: CASSLLQVQYV. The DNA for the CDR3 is TGTGCCAGCAGCTTGTTACAGGTCCAGTACGTC.

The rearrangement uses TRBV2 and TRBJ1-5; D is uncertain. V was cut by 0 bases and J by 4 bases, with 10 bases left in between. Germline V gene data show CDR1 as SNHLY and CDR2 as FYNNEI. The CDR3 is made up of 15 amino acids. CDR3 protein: CASSEAIRLNQPQHF. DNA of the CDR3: TGTGCCAGCAGTGAAGCGATCAGATTAAATCAGCCCCAGCATTTT.

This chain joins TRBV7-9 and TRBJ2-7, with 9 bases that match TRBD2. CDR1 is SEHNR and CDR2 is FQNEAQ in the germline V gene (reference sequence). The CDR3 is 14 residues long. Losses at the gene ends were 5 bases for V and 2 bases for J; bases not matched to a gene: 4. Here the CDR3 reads CASSTSGGTYEQYF. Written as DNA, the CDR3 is TGTGCCAGCAGCACGAGCGGGGGGACCTACGAGCAGTACTTC.

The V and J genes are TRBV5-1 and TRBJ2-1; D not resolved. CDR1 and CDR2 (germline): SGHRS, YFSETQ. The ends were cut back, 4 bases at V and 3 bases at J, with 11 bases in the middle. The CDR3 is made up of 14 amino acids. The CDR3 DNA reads TGCGCCAGCAGCAACGGGTCCTTCTACAATGAGCAGTTCTTC. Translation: CASSNGSFYNEQFF.

In DNA form, the CDR3 reads TGCGCCAGCAGCCAAACAGGGCTCCTCTACGAGCAGTACTTC. It translates to CASSQTGLLYEQYF. This chain links TRBV10-2 with TRBJ2-7; perhaps TRBD1 as D (6 bases). The CDR3 is 14 amino acids. CDR1 and CDR2 from the germline V gene are WSHSY and SAAADI. Trimming left V 6 bases short and J 3 bases short, with 15 bases between.

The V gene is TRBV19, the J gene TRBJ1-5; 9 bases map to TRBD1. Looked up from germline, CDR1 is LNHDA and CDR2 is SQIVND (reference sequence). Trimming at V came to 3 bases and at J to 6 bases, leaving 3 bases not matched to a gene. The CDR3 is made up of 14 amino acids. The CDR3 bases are TGTGCCAGTAGTATTACAGGGGGCGGTCAGCCCCAGCATTTT. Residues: CASSITGGGQPQHF.

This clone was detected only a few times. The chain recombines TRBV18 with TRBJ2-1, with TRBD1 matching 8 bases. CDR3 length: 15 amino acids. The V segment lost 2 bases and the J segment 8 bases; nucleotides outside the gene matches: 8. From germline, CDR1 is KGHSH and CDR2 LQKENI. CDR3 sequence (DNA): TGTGCCAGCTCACCAGTAATCCAGGGGGCCGATGAGCAGTTCTTC. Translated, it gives CASSPVIQGADEQFF.

The CDR3 region is CASSFPGGEQYF. CDR3 sequence (DNA): TGTGCCAGCAGCTTCCCCGGGGGCGAGCAGTACTTC. The chain employs TRBV7-3 and TRBJ2-7, with D possibly TRBD2 on 6 matching bases. The CDR3 consists of 12 residues. Between the trimmed V and J ends, which lost 3 bases and 6 bases, there was a span of 9 bases. The germline CDR1 and CDR2 sequences are SGHTA and FQGTGA.

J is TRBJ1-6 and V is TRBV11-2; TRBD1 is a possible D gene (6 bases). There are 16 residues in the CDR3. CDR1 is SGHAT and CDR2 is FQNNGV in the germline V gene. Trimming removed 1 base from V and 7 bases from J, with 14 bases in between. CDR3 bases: TGTGCCAGCAGCTTAGCTGTAGGGGGGGGAAATTCACCCCTCCACTTT. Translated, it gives CASSLAVGGGNSPLHF.

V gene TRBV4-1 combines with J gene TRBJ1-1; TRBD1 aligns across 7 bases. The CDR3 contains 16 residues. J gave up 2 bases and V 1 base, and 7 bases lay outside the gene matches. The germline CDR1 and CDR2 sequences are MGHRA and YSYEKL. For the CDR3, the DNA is TGCGCCAGCAGCCAAGCTAACGGGGACAGAAACACTGAAGCTTTCTTT. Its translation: CASSQANGDRNTEAFF.

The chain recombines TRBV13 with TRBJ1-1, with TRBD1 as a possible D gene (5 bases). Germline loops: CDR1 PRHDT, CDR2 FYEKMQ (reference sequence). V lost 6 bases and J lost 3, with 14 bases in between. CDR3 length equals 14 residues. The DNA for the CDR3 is TGTGCCAGCAGTCGAGCGGGGGGTGACACTGAAGCTTTCTTT. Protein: CASSRAGGDTEAFF.

The CDR3 sequence: CASSYGGYETQYF. The CDR3 nucleotides are TGTGCCAGCAGTTACGGAGGATACGAGACCCAGTACTTC. This sequence joins TRBV6-5 and TRBJ2-5, with D possibly TRBD2 on 5 matching bases. The ends were cut back, 2 bases at V and 5 bases at J, with 9 bases in the middle. CDR1 and CDR2 (germline): MNHEY, SVGAGI. The CDR3 spans 13 residues.

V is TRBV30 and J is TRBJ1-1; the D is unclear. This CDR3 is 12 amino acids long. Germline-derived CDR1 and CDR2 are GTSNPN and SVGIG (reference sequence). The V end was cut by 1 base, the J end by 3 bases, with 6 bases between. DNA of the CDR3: TGTGCCTGGAGTGCCGGGGACACTGAAGCTTTCTTT. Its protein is CAWSAGDTEAFF.

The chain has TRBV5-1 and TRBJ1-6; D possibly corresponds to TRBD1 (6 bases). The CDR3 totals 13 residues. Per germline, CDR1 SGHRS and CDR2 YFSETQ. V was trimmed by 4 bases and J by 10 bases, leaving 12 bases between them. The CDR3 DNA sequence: TGCGCCAGCAGCACCTCAGGGGTCTCACCCCTCCACTTT. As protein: CASSTSGVSPLHF.

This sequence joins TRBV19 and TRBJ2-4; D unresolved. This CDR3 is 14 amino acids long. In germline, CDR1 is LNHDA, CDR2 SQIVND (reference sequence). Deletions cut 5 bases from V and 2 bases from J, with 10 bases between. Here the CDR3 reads CASSADKTKNIQYF. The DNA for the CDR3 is TGTGCCAGTAGTGCTGACAAGACCAAAAACATTCAGTACTTC.

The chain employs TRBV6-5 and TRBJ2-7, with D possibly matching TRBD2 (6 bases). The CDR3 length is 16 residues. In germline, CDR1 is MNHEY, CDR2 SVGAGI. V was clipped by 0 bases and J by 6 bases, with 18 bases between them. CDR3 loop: CASSYSRSGGAGEQYF. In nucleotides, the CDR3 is TGTGCCAGCAGTTACTCGCGGTCCGGAGGGGCCGGCGAGCAGTACTTC.

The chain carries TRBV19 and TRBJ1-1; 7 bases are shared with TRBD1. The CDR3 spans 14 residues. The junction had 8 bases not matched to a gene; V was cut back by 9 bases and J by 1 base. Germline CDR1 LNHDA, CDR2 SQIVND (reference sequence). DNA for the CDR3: TGTGCCAGCCGCCGGACAGGTAAGAACACTGAAGCTTTCTTT. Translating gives CASRRTGKNTEAFF.

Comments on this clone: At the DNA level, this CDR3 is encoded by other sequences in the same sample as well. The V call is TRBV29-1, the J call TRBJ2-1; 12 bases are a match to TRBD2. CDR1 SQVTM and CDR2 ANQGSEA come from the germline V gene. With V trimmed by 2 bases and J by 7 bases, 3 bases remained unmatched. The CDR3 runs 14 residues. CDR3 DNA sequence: TGCAGCGTTGAACTAGCGGGAGGGGGAAATGAGCAGTTCTTC. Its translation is CSVELAGGGNEQFF.

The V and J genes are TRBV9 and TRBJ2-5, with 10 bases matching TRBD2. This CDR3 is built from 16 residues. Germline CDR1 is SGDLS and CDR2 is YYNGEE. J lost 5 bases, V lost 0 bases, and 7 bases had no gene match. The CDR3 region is CASSVVGTSGAETQYF. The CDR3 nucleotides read TGTGCCAGCAGCGTAGTCGGAACTAGCGGGGCGGAGACCCAGTACTTC.

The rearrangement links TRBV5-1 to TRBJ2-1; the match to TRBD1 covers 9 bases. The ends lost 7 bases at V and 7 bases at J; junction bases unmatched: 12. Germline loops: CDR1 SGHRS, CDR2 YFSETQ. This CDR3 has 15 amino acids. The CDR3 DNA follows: TGCGCCAGCCTCGAGACGGGACAGGGAACGAATGAGCAGTTCTTC. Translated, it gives CASLETGQGTNEQFF.

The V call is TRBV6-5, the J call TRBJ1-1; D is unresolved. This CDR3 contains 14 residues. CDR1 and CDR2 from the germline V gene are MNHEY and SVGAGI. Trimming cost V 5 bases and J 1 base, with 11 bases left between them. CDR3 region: CASSPLQRNTEAFF. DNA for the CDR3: TGTGCCAGCAGTCCTTTACAGAGGAACACTGAAGCTTTCTTT.

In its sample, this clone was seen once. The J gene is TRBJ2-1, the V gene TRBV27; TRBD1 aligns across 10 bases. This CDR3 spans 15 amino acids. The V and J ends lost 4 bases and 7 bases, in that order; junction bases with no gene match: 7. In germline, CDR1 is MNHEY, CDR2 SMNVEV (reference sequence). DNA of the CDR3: TGTGCCAGCAGTTCCTCCGGGACAGGGGTAAATGAGCAGTTCTTC. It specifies CASSSSGTGVNEQFF.